This TCR beta chain is from a study of cytomegalovirus exposure and HLA in healthy donors. At the level of the study: The study's early data release held roughly 90 million unique TCRs from HLA-typed donors. Study findings and constraints: In a later analysis, TCR association rates varied by HLA locus: DRB1 most, HLA-C fewest. Because they were indistinguishable, some V segments, including TRBV6-2 and TRBV6-3, were excluded.

The J segment lost 5 bases and the V segment lost 9 bases, leaving 18 bases of the junction unmatched. Per germline, CDR1 SNHLY and CDR2 FYNNEI. The CDR3 contains 16 residues. This clone was found once. Its antigen remains unidentified. This sample also contains other DNA sequences that code for the same CDR3. Vbeta (60) and Jbeta (13) primers were used in the PCR. Assay: immunoSEQ multiplex PCR; the TCRdb copy retains only in-frame clones and omits some. The repertoire has about 160,000 clones, 70% to 90% of them found once; the top ten carry roughly 7.7%. Sequenced input: PBMCs. The genes are TRBV2 and TRBJ1-2, with 7 bases fitting TRBD1. The receptor was isolated from a woman between 25 and 40 years old in good health and CMV-seropositive. CDR3 sequence: CARTRQGPNPNYGYTF. In DNA, the CDR3 is TGTGCCAGAACAAGACAGGGACCGAATCCCAATTATGGCTACACCTTC.